This is a list of T cell receptor beta chains from one sample in a study of Ad26.COV2.S vaccination and SARS-CoV-2 variants. Clones were read by immunoSEQ multiplex PCR, and TCRdb kept only the in-frame ones, dropping some. In the table there are about 140,000 clones, 80% to 90% of which are singletons. The sample was peripheral blood, taken after recovery from COVID-19. These receptors were obtained from a human donor who had recovered from COVID-19. The CDR3 runs from the conserved cysteine through the conserved F or W. Each record gives: V gene, D gene, clone size, J gene, CDR3 DNA, CDR3 protein. D genes are given only for firm matches. Clone size is given for some rows only: seen once, a few or many times, or a class if the clone is expanded.

V: TRBV7-2
D: NA
size: NA
J: TRBJ2-7
DNA: TGTGCCAGCAGCTTATCCGGGACCGACAACTACGAGCAGTACTTC
CDR3: CASSLSGTDNYEQYF

V: TRBV3-1/TRBV3-2
D: NA
size: NA
J: TRBJ2-1
DNA: TGTGCCAGCAGCCATGGTGCTCAGGGTAATGAGCAGTTCTTC
CDR3: CASSHGAQGNEQFF

V: TRBV11-2
D: NA
size: NA
J: TRBJ2-1
DNA: TGTGCCAGCAGCACTAGGACCTCTACAGACAATGAGCAGTTCTTC
CDR3: CASSTRTSTDNEQFF

V: TRBV19
D: NA
size: NA
J: TRBJ1-6
DNA: TGTGCCAGTAATATCGGGACACAGAATTCACCCCTCCACTTT
CDR3: CASNIGTQNSPLHF

V: TRBV5-6
D: TRBD1
size: NA
J: TRBJ1-6
DNA: TGTGCCAGCAGCTTGCGGGACAGCGGTTATTATAATTCACCCCTCCACTTT
CDR3: CASSLRDSGYYNSPLHF

V: TRBV10-1
D: TRBD1
size: NA
J: TRBJ2-1
DNA: TGCGCCAGCAGTGATAGAGACAGGGGTCCGAATGAGCAGTTCTTC
CDR3: CASSDRDRGPNEQFF

V: TRBV30
D: TRBD1
size: NA
J: TRBJ2-5
DNA: TGTGCCTGGGATGGACAGGTGCGGGAGACCCAGTACTTC
CDR3: CAWDGQVRETQYF

V: TRBV23-1
D: TRBD2
size: NA
J: TRBJ2-3
DNA: TGCGCCAGCAGTCAATTACATTCCGTGCGTCGGGGGGCAGATACGCAGTATTTT
CDR3: CASSQLHSVRRGADTQYF

V: TRBV15
D: NA
size: NA
J: TRBJ2-1
DNA: TGTGCCACCAGCAACGGGGATACAAGGCAGTTCTTC
CDR3: CATSNGDTRQFF

V: TRBV6-4
D: TRBD2
size: NA
J: TRBJ2-1
DNA: TGTGCCAGCAGTGACTCACCTGGGGGACTAGCGGACAATGAGCAGTTCTTC
CDR3: CASSDSPGGLADNEQFF

V: TRBV7-2
D: NA
size: NA
J: TRBJ2-1
DNA: TGTGCCAGCAGACCCGGGACGGTGATGGATGAGCAGTTCTTC
CDR3: CASRPGTVMDEQFF

V: TRBV25-1
D: NA
size: NA
J: TRBJ2-7
DNA: TGTGCCAGCAGTGGCGGGTCCTACGAGCAGTACTTC
CDR3: CASSGGSYEQYF

V: TRBV7-9
D: TRBD2
size: NA
J: TRBJ2-1
DNA: TGTGCCAGCAGCCCAGTCGGGGGGAATGAGCAGTTCTTC
CDR3: CASSPVGGNEQFF

V: TRBV24-1
D: NA
size: once
J: TRBJ1-4
DNA: TGTGCCACCAGTTCCATTGGCGAAAAACTGTTTTTT
CDR3: CATSSIGEKLFF

V: TRBV6-1
D: TRBD2
size: NA
J: TRBJ2-3
DNA: TGTGCCAGCAGTGACCAAGCGGGGGGGCCGAGAGATACGCAGTATTTT
CDR3: CASSDQAGGPRDTQYF

V: TRBV6-5
D: NA
size: once
J: TRBJ1-2
DNA: TGTGCCAGCAGGCGCGACTTGGCAGGAGGCTACACCTTC
CDR3: CASRRDLAGGYTF

V: TRBV29-1
D: TRBD1
size: NA
J: TRBJ1-4
DNA: TGCAGCGTTGGGGACAGGGTGATCACAACTAATGAAAAACTGTTTTTT
CDR3: CSVGDRVITTNEKLFF

V: TRBV11-3
D: NA
size: NA
J: TRBJ2-2
DNA: TGTGCCAGCAGCTTAGTAGGGGACGGGGAGCTGTTTTTT
CDR3: CASSLVGDGELFF

V: TRBV28
D: TRBD1
size: few
J: TRBJ1-2
DNA: TGTGCCAGCAGTTTAGGGACAGCTAACTATGGCTACACCTTC
CDR3: CASSLGTANYGYTF

V: TRBV5-6
D: NA
size: NA
J: TRBJ1-3
DNA: TGTGCCAGCAGCTCCCCAGGGGCCCCTGGAAACACCATATATTTT
CDR3: CASSSPGAPGNTIYF

V: TRBV5-1
D: TRBD2
size: NA
J: TRBJ2-1
DNA: TGCGCCAGCAGCCGGACTAGCGGGGCGTACAATGAGCAGTTCTTC
CDR3: CASSRTSGAYNEQFF

V: TRBV7-8
D: NA
size: NA
J: TRBJ1-6
DNA: TGTGCCAGCAGCTACGGAACGGATTCACCCCTCCACTTT
CDR3: CASSYGTDSPLHF

V: TRBV7-4
D: NA
size: NA
J: TRBJ1-5
DNA: TGTGCCAGCAGCTTGCCAGGAGGATGGAATCAGCCCCAGCATTTT
CDR3: CASSLPGGWNQPQHF

V: TRBV9
D: TRBD2
size: NA
J: TRBJ2-4
DNA: TGTGCCAGCAGCCCCCGACGAGGGGAGGGATTCCTAGCCAAAAACATTCAGTACTTC
CDR3: CASSPRRGEGFLAKNIQYF

V: TRBV11-2
D: NA
size: NA
J: TRBJ1-6
DNA: TGTGCCAGCAGGGAATCAGGGGTCAGCTCCCTCCACTTT
CDR3: CASRESGVSSLHF

V: TRBV5-1
D: NA
size: many
J: TRBJ2-2
DNA: TGCGCCAGCAGCTTGGGCCCAGCGAACACCGGGGAGCTGTTTTTT
CDR3: CASSLGPANTGELFF

V: TRBV7-2
D: TRBD1
size: NA
J: TRBJ1-2
DNA: TGTGCCAGCAGTTTTTCGTCGACAGGGAAAAGGGAGTATGGCTACACCTTC
CDR3: CASSFSSTGKREYGYTF

V: TRBV27
D: NA
size: NA
J: TRBJ2-5
DNA: TGTGCCAGCAGTTTGAAGGGGCGCCGCCAAGAGACCCAGTACTTC
CDR3: CASSLKGRRQETQYF

V: TRBV19
D: TRBD1
size: once
J: TRBJ1-1
DNA: TGTGCCAGTAGAGCTGGGACAGGGAGCATGAACACTGAAGCTTTCTTT
CDR3: CASRAGTGSMNTEAFF

V: TRBV23-1
D: TRBD1
size: NA
J: TRBJ1-6
DNA: TGCGCCAGCAGTCGTCTCGGACAGGGGCACCCCTCCTATAATTCACCCCTCCACTTT
CDR3: CASSRLGQGHPSYNSPLHF

V: TRBV6-2/TRBV6-3
D: NA
size: NA
J: TRBJ2-5
DNA: TGTGCCAGCAGTTATAGCAACCAGCCACAAGAGACCCAGTACTTC
CDR3: CASSYSNQPQETQYF

V: TRBV28
D: NA
size: NA
J: TRBJ1-1
DNA: TGTGCCAGCAGTTTAGGCAGGGCGGAAACTGAAGCTTTCTTT
CDR3: CASSLGRAETEAFF

V: TRBV24-1
D: NA
size: once
J: TRBJ2-1
DNA: TGTGCCACCAGTGATCAGATCCACAATGAGCAGTTCTTC
CDR3: CATSDQIHNEQFF

V: TRBV7-8
D: NA
size: NA
J: TRBJ1-5
DNA: TGTGCCAGCAGCTTAGCCCTTAGCCAGGGAGGGAGGCAGCCCCAGCATTTT
CDR3: CASSLALSQGGRQPQHF

V: TRBV11-2
D: TRBD1
size: few
J: TRBJ1-1
DNA: TGTGCCAGCAGCCCCTGGACAGGGGGGAACACTGAAGCTTTCTTT
CDR3: CASSPWTGGNTEAFF

V: TRBV10-3
D: NA
size: NA
J: TRBJ2-1
DNA: TGTGCCATCAGTGAGTCGGGGGGCTTGGGGGATGAGCAGTTCTTC
CDR3: CAISESGGLGDEQFF

V: TRBV5-4
D: NA
size: few
J: TRBJ1-1
DNA: TGTGCCAGCAGCTTGGACGAATGGGCAGAAGCTTTCTTT
CDR3: CASSLDEWAEAFF

V: TRBV13
D: NA
size: NA
J: TRBJ1-4
DNA: TGTGCCAGCAGCCGCAACCGGCGGGAAAAACTGTTTTTT
CDR3: CASSRNRREKLFF

V: TRBV7-6
D: NA
size: NA
J: TRBJ2-2
DNA: TGTGCCAGCACCCAGAGGGGTAACGGGGCGGGCACCGGGGAGCTGTTTTTT
CDR3: CASTQRGNGAGTGELFF

V: TRBV5-4
D: NA
size: NA
J: TRBJ1-1
DNA: TGTGCCAGCAGCTCCTACAGGGATATGAACACTGAAGCTTTCTTT
CDR3: CASSSYRDMNTEAFF

V: TRBV30
D: NA
size: NA
J: TRBJ1-5
DNA: TGTGCCTGGAGTCCAGCAGGGGCGATCAATCAGCCCCAGCATTTT
CDR3: CAWSPAGAINQPQHF

V: TRBV11-2
D: NA
size: NA
J: TRBJ1-6
DNA: TGTGCCAGCATCGACCCGGGACTTAAAAATTCACCCCTCCACTTT
CDR3: CASIDPGLKNSPLHF

V: TRBV5-1
D: TRBD2
size: NA
J: TRBJ2-1
DNA: TGCGCCAGCAGCCTACGGACTAGCGGGGGCGCCTCCTACAATGAGCAGTTCTTC
CDR3: CASSLRTSGGASYNEQFF

V: TRBV9
D: TRBD2
size: NA
J: TRBJ2-1
DNA: TGTGCCAGCAGCGTAGTAGCGGGGGGCCGCAATGAGCAGTTCTTC
CDR3: CASSVVAGGRNEQFF

V: TRBV6-6
D: NA
size: few
J: TRBJ1-2
DNA: TGTGCCAGCAGTCTTGGCGGGGGCGGCTACACCTTC
CDR3: CASSLGGGGYTF

V: TRBV15
D: NA
size: NA
J: TRBJ1-5
DNA: TGTGCCACCAGCAGAGTGGACCAGCCCCAGCATTTT
CDR3: CATSRVDQPQHF

V: TRBV5-6
D: NA
size: NA
J: TRBJ1-1
DNA: TGTGCCAGCAGCTCGGGTGGCACTGAAGCTTTCTTT
CDR3: CASSSGGTEAFF

V: TRBV27
D: NA
size: once
J: TRBJ2-5
DNA: TGTGCCAGCAGTTTAAGTGGCTATCAAGAGACCCAGTACTTC
CDR3: CASSLSGYQETQYF

V: TRBV2
D: TRBD2
size: NA
J: TRBJ2-3
DNA: TGTGCCAGCAGTTACTCCGGACTAGCGGGGAACACAGATACGCAGTATTTT
CDR3: CASSYSGLAGNTDTQYF

V: TRBV4-3
D: NA
size: NA
J: TRBJ2-3
DNA: TGCGCCAGCAGCCAAGGGTACCCCTCCTCTGGTACGCAGTATTTT
CDR3: CASSQGYPSSGTQYF

V: TRBV7-9
D: NA
size: NA
J: TRBJ1-2
DNA: TGTGCCAGCAGCTTAGAAATGACTAACTATGGCTACACCTTC
CDR3: CASSLEMTNYGYTF

V: TRBV2
D: NA
size: few
J: TRBJ1-4
DNA: TGTGCCAGCAGGGGCCTTCTTGGGCCGAAAAAACTGTTTTTT
CDR3: CASRGLLGPKKLFF

V: TRBV15
D: TRBD2
size: NA
J: TRBJ2-3
DNA: TGTGCCACCAGCAGGCCTAGCGGGGCGGTAGATACGCAGTATTTT
CDR3: CATSRPSGAVDTQYF